This T cell receptor beta chain was identified during a study of blood T cell repertoires in COVID-19. Background on the study: Material from acute and convalescent COVID-19 was sourced from the United States, Italy and Spain. In each case, the material was cDNA or gDNA derived from T cells, B-cell-depleted T cells, or PBMCs.

Germline CDR1 and CDR2: SGHRS and YFSETQ. The CDR3 runs to 14 residues. V lost 5 bases, J lost 6 bases, and 16 bases lay in between. This table comes from immunoSEQ multiplex PCR, and its TCRdb copy is limited to in-frame clones, with some not included. The data contain some 48,000 clones, roughly 90% of them singletons. Sequenced: peripheral blood. The chain combines TRBV5-1 with TRBJ2-3, with D possibly TRBD2 on 5 matching bases. The origin of this receptor is a man in his fifties with active COVID-19. The CDR3, as DNA: TGCGCCAGCAGTACTCAGCGCCCGGGGGATACGCAGTATTTT. Its translation is CASSTQRPGDTQYF.